This is a list of T cell receptor beta chains from one sample in a study of blood T cell repertoires in COVID-19. TCRdb's table, derived via immunoSEQ multiplex PCR, lists solely in-frame clones and lacks some. The sample holds 140,000 or so clones, about 87% seen once. The sequencing input was peripheral blood. These receptors all come from a woman in her 50s with acute or convalescent COVID-19. The CDR3 runs from the conserved cysteine through the conserved F or W. Fields, in order: D gene, clone size, V gene, J gene, CDR3 DNA, CDR3 protein. D genes are given only for firm matches. The size entry is marked missing in some rows and otherwise reads once, few, many or a size class.

D gene: TRBD1
clone size: -
V gene: TRBV7-8
J gene: TRBJ1-5
CDR3 DNA: TGTGCCAGCAGCCGGACAGGGGGAAATAGCAATCAGCCCCAGCATTTT
CDR3 protein: CASSRTGGNSNQPQHF

D gene: TRBD1
clone size: -
V gene: TRBV7-9
J gene: TRBJ2-7
CDR3 DNA: TGTGCCAGCAGCTTAGCCTTTGGGACAGAGTTTTTTTTTGTGGAGCAGTACTTC
CDR3 protein: CASSLAFGTEFFFVEQYF

D gene: -
clone size: -
V gene: TRBV27
J gene: TRBJ2-3
CDR3 DNA: TGTGCCAGCAGTTTAAGACAGGATCCACAGGGAGATACGCAGTATTTT
CDR3 protein: CASSLRQDPQGDTQYF

D gene: -
clone size: few
V gene: TRBV19
J gene: TRBJ1-4
CDR3 DNA: TGTGCCAGTAGTAACTCGGGGGGCGCCGAAAAACTGTTTTTT
CDR3 protein: CASSNSGGAEKLFF

D gene: TRBD2
clone size: -
V gene: TRBV20-1
J gene: TRBJ2-3
CDR3 DNA: TGCAGTGCTAGTGGACTAGCGGGAGCTGATACGCAGTATTTT
CDR3 protein: CSASGLAGADTQYF

D gene: TRBD1
clone size: -
V gene: TRBV29-1
J gene: TRBJ1-2
CDR3 DNA: TGCAGCGTTTTCAGGGGGCACGGCTATGGCTACACCTTC
CDR3 protein: CSVFRGHGYGYTF

D gene: -
clone size: -
V gene: TRBV24-1
J gene: TRBJ2-1
CDR3 DNA: TGTGCCACCAGTGATTTGGTGGGAGAGGGTAATGAGCAGTTCTTC
CDR3 protein: CATSDLVGEGNEQFF

D gene: -
clone size: -
V gene: TRBV7-3
J gene: TRBJ2-3
CDR3 DNA: TGTGCCAGCAGCTTACGCGGGCGCACAGATACGCAGTATTTT
CDR3 protein: CASSLRGRTDTQYF

D gene: -
clone size: -
V gene: TRBV18
J gene: TRBJ1-1
CDR3 DNA: TGTGCCAGCTCACGAGACAGGAACACTGAAGCTTTCTTT
CDR3 protein: CASSRDRNTEAFF

D gene: -
clone size: -
V gene: TRBV7-2
J gene: TRBJ2-7
CDR3 DNA: TGTGCCAGCAGCTTAGAGCTACAGCACCACGAGCAGTACTTC
CDR3 protein: CASSLELQHHEQYF

D gene: TRBD1
clone size: -
V gene: TRBV10-3
J gene: TRBJ2-2
CDR3 DNA: TGTGCCATCGCCGACAGGGTGAACACCGGGGAGCTGTTTTTT
CDR3 protein: CAIADRVNTGELFF

D gene: TRBD1
clone size: -
V gene: TRBV3-1/TRBV3-2
J gene: TRBJ2-7
CDR3 DNA: TGTGCCAGCAGCCAAGATCGGGTGCGGGACAGGGGGTCCTACGAGCAGTACTTC
CDR3 protein: CASSQDRVRDRGSYEQYF

D gene: -
clone size: -
V gene: TRBV9
J gene: TRBJ2-2
CDR3 DNA: TGTGCCAGCAGCGTGTATGGGGGCTTCACCGGGGAGCTGTTTTTT
CDR3 protein: CASSVYGGFTGELFF

D gene: -
clone size: -
V gene: TRBV6-5
J gene: TRBJ1-1
CDR3 DNA: TGTGCCAGCAGTTACTCGCCGGACACTGAAGCTTTCTTT
CDR3 protein: CASSYSPDTEAFF

D gene: -
clone size: -
V gene: TRBV6-2/TRBV6-3
J gene: TRBJ1-1
CDR3 DNA: TGTGCCAGCAGTTACTCGAGGACAGAGTTGAACACTGAAGCTTTCTTT
CDR3 protein: CASSYSRTELNTEAFF

D gene: TRBD1
clone size: once
V gene: TRBV11-3
J gene: TRBJ1-1
CDR3 DNA: TGTGCCAGCAGCCGATCACAGGGGGCTGGGACTGAAGCTTTCTTT
CDR3 protein: CASSRSQGAGTEAFF

D gene: -
clone size: once
V gene: TRBV5-6
J gene: TRBJ1-4
CDR3 DNA: TGTGCCAGCAGCAAACTTTTAATAACTAATGAAAAACTGTTTTTT
CDR3 protein: CASSKLLITNEKLFF

D gene: -
clone size: -
V gene: TRBV19
J gene: TRBJ1-2
CDR3 DNA: TGTGCCAGTAGTATGTACAGGGACTATGGCTACACCTTC
CDR3 protein: CASSMYRDYGYTF

D gene: TRBD1
clone size: once
V gene: TRBV4-2
J gene: TRBJ1-1
CDR3 DNA: TGTGCCAGCAGCCAGAGCAAGGGGGCATTAACTGAAGCTTTCTTT
CDR3 protein: CASSQSKGALTEAFF

D gene: -
clone size: -
V gene: TRBV19
J gene: TRBJ1-5
CDR3 DNA: TGTGCCAGTAGTACAGGTAAAGCAGGGTCAAGACAGCCCCAGCATTTT
CDR3 protein: CASSTGKAGSRQPQHF

D gene: TRBD2
clone size: once
V gene: TRBV11-3
J gene: TRBJ2-2
CDR3 DNA: TGTGCCAGCAGCCCAACTAGCGGGGGCTTGACCGGGGAGCTGTTTTTT
CDR3 protein: CASSPTSGGLTGELFF

D gene: TRBD1
clone size: -
V gene: TRBV9
J gene: TRBJ1-1
CDR3 DNA: TGTGCCAGCAGCCCCCAGACAGGGGGCGATCCTGAAGCTTTCTTT
CDR3 protein: CASSPQTGGDPEAFF

D gene: -
clone size: -
V gene: TRBV5-1
J gene: TRBJ1-2
CDR3 DNA: TGCGCCAGCAGCTGGACCGGGGGGTCAGACGGCTACACCTTC
CDR3 protein: CASSWTGGSDGYTF

D gene: TRBD1
clone size: -
V gene: TRBV9
J gene: TRBJ2-3
CDR3 DNA: TGTGCCAGCAGCGTGGACAGGGCCGCAGATACGCAGTATTTT
CDR3 protein: CASSVDRAADTQYF

D gene: -
clone size: -
V gene: TRBV6-1
J gene: TRBJ1-2
CDR3 DNA: TGTGCCAGCAGTGAACTAACGGGCTACACCTTC
CDR3 protein: CASSELTGYTF

D gene: -
clone size: -
V gene: TRBV11-3
J gene: TRBJ2-7
CDR3 DNA: TGTGCCAGCAGCTCCGGGGGTTCCTACGAGCAGTACTTC
CDR3 protein: CASSSGGSYEQYF

D gene: TRBD2
clone size: -
V gene: TRBV9
J gene: TRBJ2-3
CDR3 DNA: TGTGCCAGCAGCGTAGGCGTTAGCGGGGGGCCCACAGATACGCAGTATTTT
CDR3 protein: CASSVGVSGGPTDTQYF

D gene: -
clone size: -
V gene: TRBV28
J gene: TRBJ2-5
CDR3 DNA: TGTGCCAGCGGGAGGACCCAGTACTTC
CDR3 protein: CASGRTQYF

D gene: TRBD1
clone size: -
V gene: TRBV19
J gene: TRBJ1-5
CDR3 DNA: TGTGCCAGTAGGACGACAGGGAAAGGCAATCAGCCCCAGCATTTT
CDR3 protein: CASRTTGKGNQPQHF

D gene: TRBD1
clone size: -
V gene: TRBV29-1
J gene: TRBJ1-2
CDR3 DNA: TGCAGCGTTGAGGACAGGGTCTATGGCTACACCTTC
CDR3 protein: CSVEDRVYGYTF

D gene: -
clone size: -
V gene: TRBV6-4
J gene: TRBJ1-1
CDR3 DNA: TGTGCCAGCAGTCTCAACAAGAACACTGAAGCTTTCTTT
CDR3 protein: CASSLNKNTEAFF